The 8 T cell receptor beta chains below were found in one sample sequenced in a study of early T cells in non-severe SARS-CoV-2 infection. Each CDR3 protein is one row after TCRdb ran MiXCR on the 5' RACE reads. The table shows 100,000 to 150,000 distinct CDR3 sequences, with 14% to 15% occurring only once. The sequencing input was whole blood. The receptors stem from an adult who was a healthcare worker with PCR-confirmed SARS-CoV-2 infection or an uninfected control (not recorded which).

This chain links TRBV5-1 with TRBJ2-3; D call uncertain. V was shortened by 4 bases and J by 1 base, with 13 bases between the two germline ends. There are 15 residues in the CDR3. CDR1 and CDR2 (germline): SGHRS, YFSETQ. This chain's CDR3 is CASSPSSSGTDTQYF. As DNA, the CDR3 is TGCGCCAGCAGCCCCTCAAGTTCGGGCACAGATACGCAGTATTTT. Combining the CDR3 with reference TRBV5-1 and TRBJ2-3 gives the whole variable domain KAGVTQTPRYLIKTRGQQVTLSCSPISGHRSVSWYQQTPGQGLQFLFEYFSETQRNKGNFPGRFSGRQFSNSRSEMNVSTLELGDSALYLCASSPSSSGTDTQYFGPGTRLTVL.

The table lists this clonotype with a few counts. The rearrangement joins TRBV6-1 to TRBJ2-7, with D perhaps matching TRBD1 (5 bases). The V gene's germline CDR1 is MNHNS and CDR2 SASEGT. The V and J ends lost 0 bases and 7 bases respectively, with 16 bases between them. This CDR3 is 15 amino acids long. In DNA form, the CDR3 reads TGTGCCAGCAGTGAAGCGAAGGGGTCCCTTTGGGAGCAGTACTTC. This translates into CASSEAKGSLWEQYF.

In its sample, this clonotype was seen a few times. This chain uses TRBV5-1 with TRBJ2-7; the match to TRBD1 covers 10 bases. Germline lookup yields CDR1 SGHRS and CDR2 YFSETQ. There are 15 residues in the CDR3. V shed 4 bases, J shed 1 base, and the junction held 5 bases outside the gene matches. The CDR3 nucleotides read TGCGCCAGCAGCCCAAGACAGGGGGCTTCCTACGAGCAGTACTTC. It translates to CASSPRQGASYEQYF. The variable domain in full, with the rest retrieved from reference TRBV5-1 and TRBJ2-7, is KAGVTQTPRYLIKTRGQQVTLSCSPISGHRSVSWYQQTPGQGLQFLFEYFSETQRNKGNFPGRFSGRQFSNSRSEMNVSTLELGDSALYLCASSPRQGASYEQYFGPGTRLTVT.

This clonotype occurred a few times. The rearrangement uses TRBV2 and TRBJ2-1; D gene unclear. This CDR3 is built from 14 residues. Trimming took 8 bases from V and 5 from J, leaving 16 bases between them. Germline V gives CDR1 SNHLY, CDR2 FYNNEI. CDR3 in DNA: TGTGCCAGCTTCTTAGAGGTGGGGAACAATGAGCAGTTCTTC. Protein sequence: CASFLEVGNNEQFF.

This clonotype was detected ten times or more. This sequence joins TRBV27 and TRBJ2-3; tentatively, D is TRBD2 (5 bases). Germline loops: CDR1 MNHEY, CDR2 SMNVEV (reference sequence). This CDR3 has 15 amino acids. V lost 3 bases and J 7 bases, leaving 17 bases between the germline ends. The CDR3 nucleotides read TGTGCCAGCAGTTTTGAGGGAAAAGGAGTAAATACGCAGTATTTT. Amino acids: CASSFEGKGVNTQYF.

V is TRBV5-1 and J is TRBJ2-5; 7 bases agree with TRBD1. With 4 bases clipped from V and 5 bases from J, the junction kept 11 bases outside the gene matches. Germline V gives CDR1 SGHRS, CDR2 YFSETQ. The CDR3 is made up of 15 amino acids. The CDR3 is CASSPGTDPRETQYF. DNA of the CDR3: TGCGCCAGCAGCCCCGGGACAGACCCCAGGGAGACCCAGTACTTC.

There are a few counts of this clonotype. CDR3 coding DNA: TGTGCCAGCAGTTCGACAGGGGACAACACTGAAGCTTTCTTT. This codes for CASSSTGDNTEAFF. The chain links TRBV6-1 to TRBJ1-1; 8 bases fit TRBD1. Trimming took 5 bases from V and 2 from J; bases not matched to a gene: 4. This CDR3 contains 14 residues. Germline assignment: CDR1 MNHNS and CDR2 SASEGT.

A few counts support this clonotype. This chain joins TRBV24-1 and TRBJ2-7; TRBD1 is a possible D gene (6 bases). Trimming removed 9 bases at V and 6 bases at J, with 8 bases between. The CDR3 totals 10 residues. The germline gives CDR1 KGHDR, CDR2 SFDVKD. CDR3 bases: TGTGCCACCCCCAGGGGCGAGCAGTACTTC. Translation gives CATPRGEQYF.